This T cell receptor (beta chain) stems from a study of blood T cell repertoires in COVID-19. About the research overall: Samples taken during acute and convalescent COVID-19 were collected in the United States, Italy and Spain. T cells, B-cell-depleted T cells, or PBMCs supplied cDNA or gDNA.

As processed by the authors: For nucleated cells, counts were estimated from reference gene primer amplification. The data were produced by immunoSEQ multiplex PCR, yet TCRdb's version contains in-frame clones alone and is incomplete. V, J and clone size are taken as reported in that table, and D and trimming were inferred from the DNA itself. The sample comprises roughly 140,000 clones, 80% to 90% of which are singletons, and under 2.5% rests with the top ten. This CDR3 is built from 12 residues. Germline CDR1 reads MNHEY; CDR2 reads SVGEGT. V lost 5 bases and J 5 bases, leaving 9 bases between the germline ends.

V usage is TRBV6-2 or TRBV6-3 and J usage is TRBJ1-2, with D maybe TRBD1 (6 bases). This TCR derives from a woman in her 70s with acute or convalescent COVID-19. Sequencing was performed on peripheral blood. In DNA form, the CDR3 reads TGTGCCAGCAGTCCCGGACAGTATGGCTACACCTTC. Translation: CASSPGQYGYTF.